This entry lists 31 T cell receptor beta chains sequenced from one sample in a study of OX40 agonist ivuxolimab in advanced cancers. Profiling relied on immunoSEQ multiplex PCR, and the TCRdb table lists in-frame clones only, not all of them. In the table there are about 69,000 clones, 87% of which are singletons. Source: CD4+ or CD8+ T cells sorted from blood, taken in a trial of the OX40 agonist ivuxolimab. Receptors originate from an adult with an advanced solid tumor such as melanoma, head and neck, liver or kidney cancer.

This clone has only a few counts. The V and J genes are TRBV6-1 and TRBJ2-5; 11 bases match TRBD2. The CDR3 sequence is 15 residues long. Germline CDR1 reads MNHNS; CDR2 reads SASEGT. V lost 6 bases to trimming and J lost 3 bases; unmatched junction nucleotides: 6. The CDR3 reads CASRRMTSGEETQYF. In nucleotides, the CDR3 is TGTGCCAGCAGAAGAATGACTAGCGGGGAAGAGACCCAGTACTTC.

This rearrangement joins TRBV28 to TRBJ1-1; no clear D gene. The V gene lost 5 bases and the J gene lost 6 bases, with 19 bases spanning the gap. The CDR3 extends over 15 amino acids. Germline V gives CDR1 MDHEN, CDR2 SYDVKM. The CDR3 loop reads CASSPLQELVPEAFF. For the CDR3, the DNA is TGTGCCAGCAGTCCCCTTCAGGAGCTGGTCCCTGAAGCTTTCTTT.

The CDR3 DNA follows: TGTGCCAGCAGCTTAATGCCGGACACTGAAGCTTTCTTT. It yields the protein CASSLMPDTEAFF. The chain combines TRBV7-3 with TRBJ1-1; unclear D gene. CDR3 length equals 13 residues. CDR1 and CDR2 (germline): SGHTA, FQGTGA. V shed 1 base and J shed 3 bases, with 6 bases lying between them.

The chain links TRBV4-3 to TRBJ2-1; 8 nucleotides agree with TRBD2. In germline, CDR1 is LGHNA, CDR2 YSLEER. Trimming cost V 1 base and J 7 bases; bases outside gene matches: 9. The CDR3 sequence is 16 residues long. In DNA, the CDR3 is TGCGCCAGCAGCCAAGGCCGACTAGCGATGGGGAATGAGCAGTTCTTC. It encodes CASSQGRLAMGNEQFF.

This chain links TRBV7-3 with TRBJ2-3; D might be TRBD1 (5 bases). The germline CDR1 and CDR2 sequences are SGHTA and FQGTGA. Trimming took 4 bases from V and 6 from J, leaving 20 bases between them. This CDR3 contains 16 residues. CDR3 coding DNA: TGTGCCAGCAGCTCACGTCCGGCAGGGAATGGTGATACGCAGTATTTT. Protein sequence: CASSSRPAGNGDTQYF. Full variable domain (remainder filled in from reference TRBV7-3 and TRBJ2-3): GAGVSQTPSNKVTEKGKYVELRCDPISGHTALYWYRQSLGQGPEFLIYFQGTGAADDSGLPNDRFFAVRPEGSVSTLKIQRTERGDSAVYLCASSSRPAGNGDTQYFGPGTRLTVL.

This chain uses TRBV5-1 with TRBJ2-6, with unresolved D. With 0 bases removed from V and 0 bases from J, the gap between germline ends came to 7 bases. CDR3 length: 16 residues. Germline assignment: CDR1 SGHRS and CDR2 YFSETQ. CDR3 DNA: TGCGCCAGCAGCTTGGAACCGGGCTCTGGGGCCAACGTCCTGACTTTC. This translates into CASSLEPGSGANVLTF.

The chain links TRBV11-1 to TRBJ2-6; the D gene is possibly TRBD2 (5 bases). Germline V gene data show CDR1 as SGHAT and CDR2 as FQDESV (reference sequence). V was shortened by 1 base and J by 4 bases, with 11 bases between the two germline ends. There are 16 residues in the CDR3. The CDR3 DNA is TGTGCCAGCAGCTTAGTCGGAGGCATGGGGGCCAACGTCCTGACTTTC. Residues: CASSLVGGMGANVLTF.

The CDR3 loop is CASSAGTTGNQPQHF. The DNA of the CDR3 is TGTGCCAGCAGCGCCGGGACGACGGGCAATCAGCCCCAGCATTTT. The genes are TRBV7-2 and TRBJ1-5; the D gene is possibly TRBD1 (5 bases). The CDR3 is made up of 15 amino acids. Germline CDR1 and CDR2: SGHTA and FQGNSA. V was trimmed by 5 bases and J by 2 bases, leaving 13 bases between them.

The chain recombines TRBV5-4 with TRBJ2-7; 8 positions agree with TRBD2. Germline-derived CDR1 and CDR2 are SGHNT and YYREEE (reference sequence). There are 15 residues in the CDR3. V was pared by 4 bases and J by 7 bases, with 13 bases of the junction left unmatched. CDR3 nucleotides: TGTGCCAGCAGCCAAGGGCGGCGGGGGGAATGGGAGCAGTACTTC. Translating it yields CASSQGRRGEWEQYF.

The rearrangement links TRBV19 to TRBJ1-2, with D possibly matching TRBD1 (6 bases). The CDR3 spans 13 residues. Germline loops: CDR1 LNHDA, CDR2 SQIVND (reference sequence). The ends were cut back, 7 bases at V and 2 bases at J, with 11 bases in the middle. The CDR3 is CASTLGGNYGYTF. CDR3 nucleotides: TGTGCCAGTACTCTTGGGGGCAACTATGGCTACACCTTC.

The J gene is TRBJ2-7, the V gene TRBV28; D perhaps matches TRBD2 (5 bases). The CDR3 totals 13 residues. V was pared by 6 bases and J by 3 bases, with 12 bases between. Per the germline V gene, CDR1 is MDHEN and CDR2 is SYDVKM. CDR3 in DNA: TGTGCCAGCAGACCCGGACTGAGCTACGAGCAGTACTTC. It is translated as CASRPGLSYEQYF.

CDR3 bases: TGTGCCAGCAGCGTAGGAACAGGGGGTAGTTCACCCCTCCACTTT. Translating gives CASSVGTGGSSPLHF. The gene calls are TRBV9 and TRBJ1-6; 8 bases line up with TRBD1. Per germline, CDR1 SGDLS and CDR2 YYNGEE. CDR3 length: 15 amino acids. J was trimmed by 9 bases and V by 0 bases; bases with no gene match: 5.

The J gene is TRBJ1-3, the V gene TRBV2, with TRBD1 matching 7 bases. Germline V gene sequence: CDR1 SNHLY, CDR2 FYNNEI. The CDR3 length is 13 residues. Unmatched junction bases numbered 5, after V lost 6 bases and J lost 6 bases. CDR3 amino acids: CASRGDSQNTIYF. In DNA form, the CDR3 reads TGTGCCAGCAGAGGGGACAGCCAAAACACCATATATTTT. The full variable domain, rest sourced from reference TRBV2 and TRBJ1-3, is EPEVTQTPSHQVTQMGQEVILRCVPISNHLYFYWYRQILGQKVEFLVSFYNNEISEKSEIFDDQFSVERPDGSNFTLKIRSTKLEDSAMYFCASRGDSQNTIYFGEGSWLTVV.

The gene calls are TRBV30 and TRBJ2-1; D is uncertain. The CDR3 has 14 residues. In germline, CDR1 is GTSNPN, CDR2 SVGIG (reference sequence). Trimming removed 4 bases from V and 7 bases from J, with 17 bases in between. The CDR3 here is CAWMANRVTNEQFF. CDR3 in DNA: TGTGCCTGGATGGCGAATAGAGTTACGAATGAGCAGTTCTTC.

Turning to this clone: Other nucleotide sequences in the sample specify the same CDR3. The V gene is TRBV5-1, the J gene TRBJ1-3; D unresolved. V was cut by 4 bases and J by 0 bases, with 11 bases left in between. CDR3 size: 15 residues. Germline V gene sequence: CDR1 SGHRS, CDR2 YFSETQ. In nucleotides, the CDR3 is TGCGCCAGCAGCCCTCGGACCGACTCTGGAAACACCATATATTTT. This translates into CASSPRTDSGNTIYF.

V and J are TRBV5-1 and TRBJ2-3, with 13 bases that match TRBD2. Germline CDR1 reads SGHRS; CDR2 reads YFSETQ. The CDR3 totals 15 residues. The V segment lost 4 bases and the J segment 3 bases; nucleotides outside the gene matches: 2. Written as DNA, the CDR3 is TGCGCCAGCAGCGGGGGACTAGCGGGGACAGATACGCAGTATTTT. It specifies CASSGGLAGTDTQYF.

V is TRBV18 and J is TRBJ2-1; 9 bases agree with TRBD1. V gave up 3 bases and J gave up 2 bases; unmatched junction bases: 8. The germline V gene encodes CDR1 KGHSH and CDR2 LQKENI. The CDR3 sequence is 17 residues long. The CDR3 DNA reads as TGTGCCAGCTCACCGGGGGGACAGGGCAGAACCTACAATGAGCAGTTCTTC. Translating gives CASSPGGQGRTYNEQFF.

This clone came up once. The chain links TRBV4-1 to TRBJ2-7; D unclear. Trimming took off 0 bases at V and 1 base at J, with 13 bases between the two ends. The CDR3 is 16 residues long. Per germline, CDR1 MGHRA and CDR2 YSYEKL. Written as DNA, the CDR3 is TGCGCCAGCAGCCAAGATTTCGTTTCACCTTCCTACGAGCAGTACTTC. Its translation is CASSQDFVSPSYEQYF.

This clone is a singleton in its sample. The rearrangement links TRBV30 to TRBJ1-5, with D tentatively TRBD1 (5 bases). Germline values: CDR1 GTSNPN, CDR2 SVGIG (reference sequence). Trimming pared 1 base from V and 3 bases from J, leaving 13 bases between. The length of the CDR3 is 15 residues. The CDR3 coding sequence is TGTGCCTGGAGTGCTCCGGGGGGGGACAATCAGCCCCAGCATTTT. Amino acids: CAWSAPGGDNQPQHF.

The chain employs TRBV27 and TRBJ2-3, with D possibly matching TRBD2 (5 bases). The CDR3 consists of 15 residues. V was trimmed by 4 bases and J by 3 bases, leaving 14 bases between them. CDR1 is MNHEY, CDR2 SMNVEV, per germline (reference sequence). CDR3 nucleotide sequence: TGTGCCAGCAGTTACGGGGATATCGGGACAGATACGCAGTATTTT. Its translation is CASSYGDIGTDTQYF.

The V call is TRBV19, the J call TRBJ1-5; 8 positions agree with TRBD1. The germline V gene has CDR1 LNHDA and CDR2 SQIVND (reference sequence). J lost 1 base, V lost 5 bases, and 4 bases had no gene match. The CDR3 is made up of 15 amino acids. CDR3 DNA sequence: TGTGCCAGTAGTCGACGACAGGGGAGCAATCAGCCCCAGCATTTT. This gives the protein CASSRRQGSNQPQHF.

The V call is TRBV19, the J call TRBJ2-6; 8 nucleotides line up with TRBD1. The CDR3 runs to 17 residues. CDR1 LNHDA and CDR2 SQIVND come from the germline V gene (reference sequence). Losses at the gene ends were 5 bases for V and 3 bases for J; bases not matched to a gene: 9. The CDR3 region is CASSSRQGMDGANVLTF. The CDR3 DNA is TGTGCCAGTAGTTCACGACAGGGGATGGATGGGGCCAACGTCCTGACTTTC.

V gene TRBV18 combines with J gene TRBJ1-1; TRBD1 is a possible D gene (5 bases). CDR1 is KGHSH, CDR2 LQKENI, per germline. The CDR3 runs to 14 residues. Trimming took off 2 bases at V and 4 bases at J, with 11 bases between the two ends. The CDR3 reads CASSPAQGSTEAFF. DNA for the CDR3: TGTGCCAGCTCACCAGCCCAGGGTAGCACTGAAGCTTTCTTT.

The V gene is TRBV18, the J gene TRBJ2-5; no clear D gene. V lost 3 bases to trimming and J lost 4 bases, with 9 bases between them. CDR3 size: 13 residues. Germline assignment: CDR1 KGHSH and CDR2 LQKENI. The CDR3 bases are TGTGCCAGCTCACCCGGTCGGAGAGAGACCCAGTACTTC. This translates into CASSPGRRETQYF.

This rearrangement joins TRBV28 to TRBJ1-6; possibly TRBD1 for D (6 bases). CDR1 is MDHEN, CDR2 SYDVKM, per germline. The CDR3 extends over 13 amino acids. Trimming took off 2 bases at V and 7 bases at J, with 6 bases between the two ends. The CDR3 here is CASSLDRNSPLHF. In nucleotides, the CDR3 is TGTGCCAGCAGTTTAGACAGGAATTCACCCCTCCACTTT.

The V gene is TRBV28, the J gene TRBJ1-1; no clear D. V shed 2 bases and J shed 1 base, with 8 bases lying between them. The CDR3 spans 14 residues. Germline V lookup: CDR1 MDHEN, CDR2 SYDVKM. CDR3 loop: CASSLRPGNTEAFF. The CDR3, as DNA: TGTGCCAGCAGTTTAAGGCCAGGGAACACTGAAGCTTTCTTT.

The rearrangement links TRBV5-4 to TRBJ1-1; no firm D call. Germline CDR1 and CDR2: SGHNT and YYREEE (reference sequence). V shed 1 base and J shed 0 bases, with 10 bases lying between them. This CDR3 is built from 15 residues. The CDR3 is CASSLFGLLNTEAFF. The CDR3, as DNA: TGTGCCAGCAGCTTGTTCGGACTATTGAACACTGAAGCTTTCTTT. The full variable domain, in which reference TRBV5-4 and TRBJ1-1 provide the parts outside the CDR3, is ETGVTQSPTHLIKTRGQQVTLRCSSQSGHNTVSWYQQALGQGPQFIFQYYREEENGRGNFPPRFSGLQFPNYSSELNVNALELDDSALYLCASSLFGLLNTEAFFGQGTRLTVV.

Remarks on this clone: This sample includes further DNA sequences coding for the same CDR3. The chain employs TRBV6-5 and TRBJ2-2; 9 nucleotides line up with TRBD2. This CDR3 region has 15 residues. V lost 7 bases to trimming and J lost 6 bases; unmatched junction nucleotides: 9. The germline CDR1 and CDR2 sequences are MNHEY and SVGAGI. In DNA, the CDR3 is TGTGCCAGCACCCAGAGTAGCGGGAGTTCCGGGGAGCTGTTTTTT. This codes for CASTQSSGSSGELFF.

The V gene is TRBV5-6, the J gene TRBJ2-5, with 7 bases fitting TRBD1. V shed 0 bases and J 11 bases; nucleotides not matched to a gene: 7. This CDR3 comprises 13 residues. Germline-derived CDR1 and CDR2 are SGHDT and YYEEEE. The CDR3 sequence is CASSLGTGPLQYF. The CDR3 DNA sequence: TGTGCCAGCAGCTTGGGGACAGGCCCCTTGCAGTACTTC.

The V gene is TRBV9, the J gene TRBJ1-3; D gene uncertain. Germline V CDR1 and CDR2: SGDLS, YYNGEE. The germline V and J ends were trimmed by 4 bases and 4 bases, with 3 bases remaining between them. The CDR3 has 11 residues. The CDR3 coding sequence is TGTGCCAGCAGCAGCGGAAACACCATATATTTT. Its protein product is CASSSGNTIYF. Drawing the rest from reference TRBV9 and TRBJ1-3, the complete variable domain is DSGVTQTPKHLITATGQRVTLRCSPRSGDLSVYWYQQSLDQGLQFLIQYYNGEERAKGNILERFSAQQFPDLHSELNLSSLELGDSALYFCASSSGNTIYFGEGSWLTVV.

This sequence joins TRBV7-9 and TRBJ1-1, with unresolved D. Germline lookup yields CDR1 SEHNR and CDR2 FQNEAQ (reference sequence). The CDR3 is made up of 14 amino acids. Trimming stripped 5 bases from V and 5 bases from J, with 15 bases between. The DNA for the CDR3 is TGTGCCAGCAGCCTACCGACCGGTAAAACTGAAGCTTTCTTT. It specifies CASSLPTGKTEAFF.